The present T cell receptor beta chain was sequenced within a study of identical twins. The study, taken as a whole, reports: In cord blood, abundant beta clonotypes had fewer insertions; memory showed no trend.

TCRdb used MiXCR to reprocess the 5' RACE reads, holding one entry per CDR3 protein. The sample lists 700,000 to 950,000 distinct CDR3 sequences, roughly an eighth occurring once. Trimming cost V 8 bases and J 6 bases; bases outside gene matches: 13. The CDR3 has 15 amino acids. CDR1 and CDR2 (germline): MNHNS, SASEGT. On this clonotype itself: Its matching antigen is unknown.

The sample was also reused in another study, on yellow fever vaccine responses in identical twins.

The receptor was isolated from a young woman in good health. The chain joins TRBV6-1 to TRBJ2-3; 8 positions agree with TRBD2. The sample was PBMCs. The CDR3 DNA reads as TGTGCCAGCGGGAGGGGTTCAGCGGGAGATGATACGCAGTATTTT. This translates into CASGRGSAGDDTQYF.